The T cell receptor beta chain under discussion was sequenced for a study of beta chain features in type 1 diabetes. The CDR3 spans 13 residues. Trimming removed 2 bases from V and 4 bases from J, with 8 bases in between. The germline gives CDR1 GTSNPN, CDR2 SVGIG (reference sequence). The authors obtained over 95% purity in all sorted populations. The isolated RNA, all of it, was reverse transcribed, so expressed TCRB transcripts were what got sequenced. Clones were sequenced by immunoSEQ multiplex PCR, and TCRdb holds only the in-frame ones, with some missing. The repertoire holds nearly 250,000 clones, with under 70% as singletons.

The sequencing input was naive CD4+ T cells from blood. The receptor comes from a man aged 25-40 years in good health. V and J are TRBV30 and TRBJ2-2; either TRBD1 or TRBD2 may supply D (5 bases each). DNA for the CDR3: TGTGCCTGGAGTCCAGGGAGCACCGGGGAGCTGTTTTTT. Its protein is CAWSPGSTGELFF.